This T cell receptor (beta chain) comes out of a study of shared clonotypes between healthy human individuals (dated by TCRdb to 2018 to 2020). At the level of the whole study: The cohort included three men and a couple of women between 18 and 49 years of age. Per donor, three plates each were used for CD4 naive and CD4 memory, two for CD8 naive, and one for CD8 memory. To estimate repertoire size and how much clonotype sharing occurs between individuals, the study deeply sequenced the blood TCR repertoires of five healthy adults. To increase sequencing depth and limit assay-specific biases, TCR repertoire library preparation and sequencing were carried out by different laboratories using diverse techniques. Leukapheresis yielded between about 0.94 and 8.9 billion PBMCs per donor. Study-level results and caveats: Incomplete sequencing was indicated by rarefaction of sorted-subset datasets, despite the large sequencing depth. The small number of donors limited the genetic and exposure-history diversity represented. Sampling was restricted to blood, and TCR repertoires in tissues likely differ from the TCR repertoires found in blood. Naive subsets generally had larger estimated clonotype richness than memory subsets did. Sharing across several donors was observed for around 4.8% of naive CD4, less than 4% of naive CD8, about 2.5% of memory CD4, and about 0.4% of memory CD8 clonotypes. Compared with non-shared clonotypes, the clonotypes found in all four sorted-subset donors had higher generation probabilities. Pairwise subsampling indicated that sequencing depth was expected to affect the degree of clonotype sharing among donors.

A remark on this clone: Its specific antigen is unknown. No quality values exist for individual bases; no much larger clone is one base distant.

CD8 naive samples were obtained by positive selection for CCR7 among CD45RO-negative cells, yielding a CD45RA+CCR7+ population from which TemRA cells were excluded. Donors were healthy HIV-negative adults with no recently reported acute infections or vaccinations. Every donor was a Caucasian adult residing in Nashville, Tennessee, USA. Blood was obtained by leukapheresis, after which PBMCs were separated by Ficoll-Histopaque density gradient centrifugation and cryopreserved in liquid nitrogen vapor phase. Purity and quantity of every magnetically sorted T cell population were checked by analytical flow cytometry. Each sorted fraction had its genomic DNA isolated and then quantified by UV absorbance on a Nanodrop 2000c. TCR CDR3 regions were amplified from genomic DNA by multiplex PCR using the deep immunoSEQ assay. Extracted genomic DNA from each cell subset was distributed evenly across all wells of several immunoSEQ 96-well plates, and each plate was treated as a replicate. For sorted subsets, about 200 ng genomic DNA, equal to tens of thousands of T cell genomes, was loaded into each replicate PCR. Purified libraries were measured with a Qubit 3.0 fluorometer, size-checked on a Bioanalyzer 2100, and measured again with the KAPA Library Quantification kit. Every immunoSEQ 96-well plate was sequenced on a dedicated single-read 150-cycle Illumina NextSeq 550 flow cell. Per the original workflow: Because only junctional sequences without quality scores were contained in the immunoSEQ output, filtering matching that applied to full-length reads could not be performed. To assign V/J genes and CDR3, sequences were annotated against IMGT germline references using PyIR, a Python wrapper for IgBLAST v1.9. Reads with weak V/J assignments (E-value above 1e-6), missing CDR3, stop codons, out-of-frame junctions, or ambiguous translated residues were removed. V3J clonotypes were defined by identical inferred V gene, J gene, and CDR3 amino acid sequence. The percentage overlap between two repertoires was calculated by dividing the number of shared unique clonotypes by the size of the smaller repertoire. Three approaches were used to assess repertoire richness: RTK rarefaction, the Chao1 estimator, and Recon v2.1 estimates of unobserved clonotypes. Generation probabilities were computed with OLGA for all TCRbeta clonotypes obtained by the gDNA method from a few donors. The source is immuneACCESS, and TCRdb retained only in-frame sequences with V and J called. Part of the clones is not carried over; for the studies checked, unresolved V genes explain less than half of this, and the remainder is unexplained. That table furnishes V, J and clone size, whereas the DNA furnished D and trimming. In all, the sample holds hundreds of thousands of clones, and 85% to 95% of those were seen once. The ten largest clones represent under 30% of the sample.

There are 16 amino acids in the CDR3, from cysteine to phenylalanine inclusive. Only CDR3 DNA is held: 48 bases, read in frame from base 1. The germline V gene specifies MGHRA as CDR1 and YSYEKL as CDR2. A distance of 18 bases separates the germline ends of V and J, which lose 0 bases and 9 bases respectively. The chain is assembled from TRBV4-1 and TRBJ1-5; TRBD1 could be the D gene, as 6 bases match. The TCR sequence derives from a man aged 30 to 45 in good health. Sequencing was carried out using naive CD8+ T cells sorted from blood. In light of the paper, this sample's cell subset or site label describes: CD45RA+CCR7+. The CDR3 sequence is CASSQDRGQGYRPQHF. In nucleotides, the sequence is TGCGCCAGCAGCCAAGATCGGGGGCAGGGGTATCGGCCCCAGCATTTT.